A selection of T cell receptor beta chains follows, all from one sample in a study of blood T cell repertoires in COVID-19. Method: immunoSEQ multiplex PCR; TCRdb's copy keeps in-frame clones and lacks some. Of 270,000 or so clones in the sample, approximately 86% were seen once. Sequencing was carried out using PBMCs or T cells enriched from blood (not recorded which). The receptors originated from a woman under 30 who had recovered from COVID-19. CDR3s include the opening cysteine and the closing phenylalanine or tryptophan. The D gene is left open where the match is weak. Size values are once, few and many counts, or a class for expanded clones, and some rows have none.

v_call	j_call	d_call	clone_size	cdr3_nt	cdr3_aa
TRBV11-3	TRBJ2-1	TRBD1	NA	TGTGCCAGCAGCTTAGTTCAAGGGGGCGACGAGCAGTTCTTC	CASSLVQGGDEQFF
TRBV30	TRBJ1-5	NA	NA	TGTGCCTGTGGCAGGGACAATCAGCCCCAGCATTTT	CACGRDNQPQHF
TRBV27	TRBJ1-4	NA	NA	TGTGCCAGCAGTTCCGGACAGTGGAGAGAAAAACTGTTTTTT	CASSSGQWREKLFF
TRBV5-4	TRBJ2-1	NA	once	TGTGCCAGCAGGTACGGACTCAACAATGAGCAGTTCTTC	CASRYGLNNEQFF
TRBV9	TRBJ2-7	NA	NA	TGTGCCAGCAGCGTAGGTGGAGGGGCTTTTTACGAGCAGTACTTC	CASSVGGGAFYEQYF
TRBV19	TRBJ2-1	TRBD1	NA	TGTGCCAGTAGTATAGAAGGGGGCTTATACAATGAGCAGTTCTTC	CASSIEGGLYNEQFF
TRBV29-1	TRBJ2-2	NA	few	TGCAGCGTTGACCAGAAATCGAACACCGGGGAGCTGTTTTTT	CSVDQKSNTGELFF
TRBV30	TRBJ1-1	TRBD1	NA	TGTGCCTGGAGTGTAGGAACAGGGGCTCTCACTGAAGCTTTCTTT	CAWSVGTGALTEAFF
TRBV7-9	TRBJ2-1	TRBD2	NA	TGTGCCAGCAGCCCTCGGACTAGCGGGAATGAGCAGTTCTTC	CASSPRTSGNEQFF
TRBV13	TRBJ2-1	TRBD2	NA	TGTGCCAGCAGCCTAGTCCTAGCGGGCCTCTACAATGAGCAGTTCTTC	CASSLVLAGLYNEQFF
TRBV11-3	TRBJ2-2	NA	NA	TGTGCCAGCAGCTTAGATTGGGGCCTCCGTGGGGCCGGGGAGCTGTTTTTT	CASSLDWGLRGAGELFF
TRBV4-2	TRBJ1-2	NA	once	TGTGCCAGCAGCCAATCGATCGGACAGCGAACCGATGGCTACACCTTC	CASSQSIGQRTDGYTF
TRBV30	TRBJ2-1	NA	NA	TGTGCCTGGAAAGCGACTCAAGTCTACAATGAGCAGTTCTTC	CAWKATQVYNEQFF
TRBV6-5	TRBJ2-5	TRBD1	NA	TGTGCCAGCAGCCGCAGGGGGCCGGAGACCCAGTACTTC	CASSRRGPETQYF
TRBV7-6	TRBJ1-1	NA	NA	TGTGCCAGCAGCTTAGAGTGGGTGGGGGGAGTAAACACTGAAGCTTTCTTT	CASSLEWVGGVNTEAFF
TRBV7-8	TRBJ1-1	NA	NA	TGTGCCAGCAGCTCGAACCCGGTGAACACTGAAGCTTTCTTT	CASSSNPVNTEAFF
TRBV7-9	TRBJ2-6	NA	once	TGTGCCAGCAGCTTAGGTGGCGGGGCCAACGTCCTGACTTTC	CASSLGGGANVLTF
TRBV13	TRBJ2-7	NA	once	TGTGCCAGCAGCTTTCGGCGGTCCTACGAGCAGTACTTC	CASSFRRSYEQYF
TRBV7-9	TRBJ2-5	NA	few	TGTGCCAGCAGCTTAAATTTAGCGGAGACCCAGTACTTC	CASSLNLAETQYF
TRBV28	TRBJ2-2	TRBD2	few	TGTGCCAGCATCCGTCAGGGACTAGTAACAACCGGGGAGCTGTTTTTT	CASIRQGLVTTGELFF
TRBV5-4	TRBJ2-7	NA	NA	TGTGCCAGCAGCTTCCGGACAGTTGGCGAGCAGTACTTC	CASSFRTVGEQYF
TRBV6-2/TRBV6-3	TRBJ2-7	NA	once	TGTGCCAGCAGTTACTTTATGCGGGAGCAGTACTTC	CASSYFMREQYF
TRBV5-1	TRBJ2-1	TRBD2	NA	TGCGCCAGCAGCCCCACCCTAGCGGGAGGTAGGAATGAGCAGTTCTTC	CASSPTLAGGRNEQFF
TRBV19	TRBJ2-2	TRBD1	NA	TGTGCCAGTAGTACGCAATACGGACAGGGAAGAACCGGGGAGCTGTTTTTT	CASSTQYGQGRTGELFF
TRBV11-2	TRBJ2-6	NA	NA	TGTGCCAGCAGCTTAGACATTTCTGGGGCCAACGTCCTGACTTTC	CASSLDISGANVLTF
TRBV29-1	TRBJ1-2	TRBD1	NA	TGCAGCGTTCTCTGGGGAGTCGGGACAGGGGATGGCTACACCTTC	CSVLWGVGTGDGYTF
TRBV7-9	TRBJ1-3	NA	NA	TGTGCCAGCAGCTTAGGTCAGGGAAGAAACACCATATATTTT	CASSLGQGRNTIYF
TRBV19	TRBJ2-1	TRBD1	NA	TGTGCCAGTAGTACCTACAGGGGGTCTAATGAGCAGTTCTTC	CASSTYRGSNEQFF
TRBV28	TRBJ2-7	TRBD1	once	TGTGCCAGCAGTCCCGGGGACAGGATATACGAGCAGTACTTC	CASSPGDRIYEQYF
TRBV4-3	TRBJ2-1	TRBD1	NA	TGCGCCAGCAGCCAAGAACCGGGACAGGGGGGAGAGGAGCAGTTCTTC	CASSQEPGQGGEEQFF
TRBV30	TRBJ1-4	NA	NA	TGTGCCGGGGGGCAGGGGAAGGAGGAAAAACTGTTTTTT	CAGGQGKEEKLFF
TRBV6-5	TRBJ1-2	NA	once	TGTGCCAGCAGTTACTCGATAACGTGGAGTGGCTACACCTTC	CASSYSITWSGYTF
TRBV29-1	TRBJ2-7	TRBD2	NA	TGCAGCGTTGAATTCCCCCGCCCGGGAGGCTACGAGCAGTACTTC	CSVEFPRPGGYEQYF
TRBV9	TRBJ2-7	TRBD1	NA	TGTGCCAGCAGCGTAGGACAGGGCACCTACGAGCAGTACTTC	CASSVGQGTYEQYF
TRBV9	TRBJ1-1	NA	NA	TGTGCCAGCAGCGTAGATCCGGGATTGTACACTGAAGCTTTCTTT	CASSVDPGLYTEAFF
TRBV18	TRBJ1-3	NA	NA	TGTGCCAGCTCACCATTGTTGAGCTCTGGAAACACCATATATTTT	CASSPLLSSGNTIYF
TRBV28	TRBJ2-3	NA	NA	TGTGCCAGCAGACCCGGACAGCGGTGGGTCACAGATACGCAGTATTTT	CASRPGQRWVTDTQYF
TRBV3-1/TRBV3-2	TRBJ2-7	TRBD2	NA	TGTGCCAGCAGCCACGGGCCCGGACTAGCGGGAGCCTACGAGCAGTACTTC	CASSHGPGLAGAYEQYF
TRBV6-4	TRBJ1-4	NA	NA	TGTGCCAGTCAATGGAGTGCAACTAATGAAAAACTGTTTTTT	CASQWSATNEKLFF
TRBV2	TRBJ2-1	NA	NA	TGTGCCAGCAAAGATAGGGGACTCCTAGGCAATGAGCAGTTCTTC	CASKDRGLLGNEQFF
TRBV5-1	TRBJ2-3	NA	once	TGCGCCAGCAGCTTGGGGATTCAGGGAAGCACAGATACGCAGTATTTT	CASSLGIQGSTDTQYF
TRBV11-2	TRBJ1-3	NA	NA	TGTGCCAGCAGCAGAACAGGGTACTCTGGAAACACCATATATTTT	CASSRTGYSGNTIYF
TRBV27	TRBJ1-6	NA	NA	TGTGCCAGCAGTCTTACCGCCCGAGGCCCGGGGGGTATTAATTCACCCCTCCACTTT	CASSLTARGPGGINSPLHF
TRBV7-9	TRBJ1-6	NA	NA	TGTGCCAGCAGCTTAGGTCAGGGGATGGTTTCACCCCTCCACTTT	CASSLGQGMVSPLHF
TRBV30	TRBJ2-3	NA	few	TGTGCCTGGAGTGCCGGAGGAGTTACCACAGATACGCAGTATTTT	CAWSAGGVTTDTQYF
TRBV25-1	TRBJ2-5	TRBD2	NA	TGTGCCAGCAGTGAATTTTTTAGCGGGGGGACGGGGGAGACCCAGTACTTC	CASSEFFSGGTGETQYF
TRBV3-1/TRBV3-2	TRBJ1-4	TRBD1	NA	TGTGCCAGCAGCCGGGGACAGGGAAGTGAAAAACTGTTTTTT	CASSRGQGSEKLFF
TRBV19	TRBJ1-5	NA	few	TGTGCCAGTAGCCGCGGGACGGCGGACCGACAGCCCCAGCATTTT	CASSRGTADRQPQHF
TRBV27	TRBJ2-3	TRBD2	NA	TGTGCCAGCAGTTTAGGGACTAGCGGGGGGGCCCAGGGGTATGATACGCAGTATTTT	CASSLGTSGGAQGYDTQYF
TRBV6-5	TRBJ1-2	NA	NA	TGTGCCAGCAGTTACTTCCAGGGGATAGGTTATGGCTACACCTTC	CASSYFQGIGYGYTF
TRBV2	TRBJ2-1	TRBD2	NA	TGTGCCAGCAGTCAAGGGACTAGCGGAGGTGAGCAGTTCTTC	CASSQGTSGGEQFF
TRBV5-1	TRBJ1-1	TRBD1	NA	TGCGCCAGCAGCGGGAGACAGGGCCGGGGGACTGAAGCTTTCTTT	CASSGRQGRGTEAFF
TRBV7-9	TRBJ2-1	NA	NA	TGTGCCAGCAGCCGTAATGATGAGCAGTTCTTC	CASSRNDEQFF
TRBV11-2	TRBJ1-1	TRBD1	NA	TGTGCCAGCATCCCAGGGGGAGGTGGGTACACTGAAGCTTTCTTT	CASIPGGGGYTEAFF
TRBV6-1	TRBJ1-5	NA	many	TGTGCCAGCAGTGGGCGGATCGGTGAACTAAATCAGCCCCAGCATTTT	CASSGRIGELNQPQHF
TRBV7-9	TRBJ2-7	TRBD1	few	TGTGCCAGCAGCCTAGACAGGGGCAAGCAGTACTTC	CASSLDRGKQYF
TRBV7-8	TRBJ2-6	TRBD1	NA	TGTGCCAGCAGCGTCGGACAGGCGGCTTCTGGGGCCAACGTCCTGACTTTC	CASSVGQAASGANVLTF
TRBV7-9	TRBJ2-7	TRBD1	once	TGTGCCAGCAGCTCAGGACAGGAAGAATACGAGCAGTACTTC	CASSSGQEEYEQYF
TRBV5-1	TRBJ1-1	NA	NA	TGCGCCAGCAGCTTTTGGGGCGGCACTGAAGCTTTCTTT	CASSFWGGTEAFF
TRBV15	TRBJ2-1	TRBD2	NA	TGTGCCACCAGGGAGGCTAGCGGGACTAGCTCCTACAATGAGCAGTTCTTC	CATREASGTSSYNEQFF